Presented here are 2 T cell receptor beta chains from one specimen sequenced in a study of Graves' ophthalmopathy and Graves' hyperthyroidism. Amplification of the TCR beta CDR3 regions used RNA transcripts (as template). Second-round multiplex PCR followed a first-round RT-PCR using HTBI primers. A single record per CDR3 protein comes from TCRdb applying MiXCR to the multiplex PCR reads. The sample contains about 620,000 distinct CDR3 sequences, approximately 21% of which appear only once. Sequencing was performed on peripheral blood. The receptors shown here come from a young woman with stable Graves' hyperthyroidism. Some clones in this sample may be carry-over from other donors' samples.

The V call is TRBV6-2 or TRBV6-3, the J call TRBJ1-5, with a weak D call TRBD1 (5 bases). Trimming stripped 6 bases from V and 5 bases from J, with 17 bases between. This CDR3 contains 15 residues. Germline V gene data show CDR1 as MNHEY and CDR2 as SVGEGT. Written as DNA, the CDR3 is TGTGCCAGCAGCCCCGGGACGCGCACTTATCAGCCCCAGCATTTT. Protein: CASSPGTRTYQPQHF.

This clonotype was found many times. The chain is built from TRBV20-1 and TRBJ2-7; D not resolved. CDR1 is DFQATT, CDR2 SNEGSKA, per germline (reference sequence). This CDR3 has 13 amino acids. V was pared by 1 base and J by 3 bases, with 10 bases between. CDR3 protein: CSARGHHDYEQYF. The CDR3 DNA is TGCAGTGCTAGAGGACATCATGACTACGAGCAGTACTTC.